Shown below are 25 T cell receptor beta chains from a single sample sequenced in a study of cytomegalovirus exposure and HLA in healthy donors. Researchers ran the PCR with 60 Vbeta and 13 Jbeta primers. The data were produced by immunoSEQ multiplex PCR, yet TCRdb's version contains in-frame clones alone and is incomplete. The sample contains more than 110,000 clones, about 70% of which appear only once. The sample consisted of PBMCs. All receptors come from a woman between 55 and 75 years old in good health and CMV-seropositive.

V is TRBV2 and J is TRBJ1-1; D might be TRBD1 (5 bases). Germline CDR1 and CDR2: SNHLY and FYNNEI. V lost 5 bases, J lost 8 bases, and 12 bases lay in between. This CDR3 comprises 12 residues. CDR3 nucleotide sequence: TGTGCCAGCAGTTCCGGGGGGACGGAAGCTTTCTTT. It encodes CASSSGGTEAFF.

The chain joins TRBV2 to TRBJ1-1; 7 bases are a match to TRBD1. The V and J ends lost 6 bases and 0 bases, in that order; junction bases with no gene match: 4. Germline CDR1 is SNHLY and CDR2 is FYNNEI. The CDR3 has 14 residues. CDR3 protein: CASSAGTVNTEAFF. CDR3 coding DNA: TGTGCCAGCAGCGCCGGGACAGTGAACACTGAAGCTTTCTTT.

There are a few counts of this clone. The chain employs TRBV5-6 and TRBJ1-1, with 9 nucleotides matching TRBD1. Trimming removed 3 bases from V and 5 bases from J; junction bases left unmatched: 14. The CDR3 consists of 17 residues. CDR1 and CDR2 (germline): SGHDT, YYEEEE. CDR3 sequence: CASSWMTGGRRETEAFF. As DNA, the CDR3 is TGTGCCAGCAGCTGGATGACAGGGGGACGAAGAGAGACTGAAGCTTTCTTT.

The rearrangement links TRBV10-3 to TRBJ1-2; possibly TRBD1 for D (5 bases). Trimming shortened V by 4 bases and J by 7 bases, and 16 bases separated the two germline ends. The germline V gene encodes CDR1 ENHRY and CDR2 SYGVKD. The CDR3 is made up of 14 amino acids. In nucleotides, the CDR3 is TGTGCCATCAGTGCCCAGGGCAGGGCTTCTGGCTACACCTTC. Its translation is CAISAQGRASGYTF.

The chain carries TRBV19 and TRBJ1-5, with 7 nucleotides matching TRBD1. CDR1 is LNHDA, CDR2 SQIVND, per germline (reference sequence). The CDR3 spans 16 residues. V shed 5 bases, J shed 1 base, and the junction held 8 bases outside the gene matches. The chain's CDR3 is CASSLLRDSSNQPQHF. The CDR3 coding sequence is TGTGCCAGTAGTCTCCTCCGGGACAGCAGCAATCAGCCCCAGCATTTT.

This clone was detected a few times. This chain joins TRBV10-2 and TRBJ1-5; 8 bases match TRBD1. Per germline, CDR1 WSHSY and CDR2 SAAADI. The V segment lost 2 bases and the J segment 7 bases; nucleotides outside the gene matches: 7. This CDR3 has 15 amino acids. The CDR3 region has the DNA TGCGCCAGCAGTGAGCCAGGGACAGGTAAACAGCCCCAGCATTTT. It codes for CASSEPGTGKQPQHF.

This sequence joins TRBV29-1 and TRBJ2-5, with a weak D call TRBD2 (6 bases). This CDR3 has 16 amino acids. From germline, CDR1 is SQVTM and CDR2 ANQGSEA. Trimming took 4 bases from V and 4 from J, leaving 22 bases between them. The CDR3 region has the DNA TGCAGCGTTGTGTTAGCGGCCAGGGCCTTCGGAGAGACCCAGTACTTC. It specifies CSVVLAARAFGETQYF.

In this sample, this clone turned up a few times. The chain couples TRBV5-1 to TRBJ2-5, with a possible D match to TRBD1 (5 bases). The V end was cut by 0 bases, the J end by 5 bases, with 14 bases between. The V gene's germline CDR1 is SGHRS and CDR2 YFSETQ. The CDR3 runs 15 residues. The CDR3 DNA is TGCGCCAGCAGCTTGGGGGGCTACCTCGAGGAGACCCAGTACTTC. Amino acid sequence: CASSLGGYLEETQYF. Complete variable domain (other parts from reference TRBV5-1 and TRBJ2-5): KAGVTQTPRYLIKTRGQQVTLSCSPISGHRSVSWYQQTPGQGLQFLFEYFSETQRNKGNFPGRFSGRQFSNSRSEMNVSTLELGDSALYLCASSLGGYLEETQYFGPGTRLLVL.

The rearrangement links TRBV28 to TRBJ1-2, with 8 bases fitting TRBD1. Germline lookup yields CDR1 MDHEN and CDR2 SYDVKM. This CDR3 contains 11 residues. The J segment lost 7 bases and the V segment lost 10 bases, leaving 5 bases of the junction unmatched. The CDR3 DNA sequence: TGTGCCACCCAGGGGGCAGGTGGCTACACCTTC. Translation: CATQGAGGYTF.

This rearrangement joins TRBV5-5 to TRBJ1-1; D is unclear. The germline CDR1 and CDR2 sequences are SGHKS and YYEKEE (reference sequence). The CDR3 extends over 15 amino acids. The ends were cut back, 5 bases at V and 4 bases at J, with 18 bases in the middle. For the CDR3, the DNA is TGTGCCAGCAGAGAGGGCAGACTAGTTGCCACTGAAGCTTTCTTT. This translates into CASREGRLVATEAFF.

The CDR3 spells CASSPEGNYGYTF. The CDR3 DNA sequence: TGCGCCAGCAGCCCGGAGGGTAACTATGGCTACACCTTC. This chain joins TRBV5-1 and TRBJ1-2, with D uncertain. The V gene lost 4 bases and the J gene lost 1 base, with 8 bases spanning the gap. The CDR3 length is 13 residues. Germline V lookup: CDR1 SGHRS, CDR2 YFSETQ.

The CDR3 coding sequence is TGCGCCAGCATTGCGGCGGGCTCCCCCTACGAGCAGTACTTC. Amino acid sequence: CASIAAGSPYEQYF. The chain couples TRBV23-1 to TRBJ2-7; TRBD2 is a possible D gene (5 bases). TRBV23-1 is an open reading frame, and its role is uncertain. Trimming shortened V by 7 bases and J by 2 bases, and 15 bases separated the two germline ends. CDR3 length equals 14 residues.

V usage is TRBV28 and J usage is TRBJ2-7, with D possibly TRBD1 on 5 matching bases. Looked up from germline, CDR1 is MDHEN and CDR2 is SYDVKM. The CDR3 totals 13 residues. Trimming stripped 10 bases from V and 5 bases from J, with 18 bases between. Here the CDR3 reads CATRRAGIDEQYF. The DNA for the CDR3 is TGTGCCACCCGAAGGGCAGGGATCGACGAGCAGTACTTC.

This clone was detected only a few times. The chain is built from TRBV5-6 and TRBJ1-1; 7 nucleotides match TRBD1. V shed 3 bases, J shed 5 bases, and the junction held 10 bases outside the gene matches. CDR3 length: 15 amino acids. CDR1 is SGHDT, CDR2 YYEEEE, per germline. CDR3 nucleotide sequence: TGTGCCAGCAGCTCGCCATCCCCAGGGGGAACTGAAGCTTTCTTT. Residues: CASSSPSPGGTEAFF.

This clone came up a few times. The V and J genes are TRBV28 and TRBJ1-1; D is perhaps TRBD1 (6 bases). The CDR3 extends over 14 amino acids. V was trimmed by 2 bases and J by 1 base, leaving 8 bases between them. CDR1 is MDHEN and CDR2 is SYDVKM in the germline V gene. Here the CDR3 DNA reads TGTGCCAGCAGTTTACCGGACAGGAACACTGAAGCTTTCTTT. Translating it yields CASSLPDRNTEAFF.

This clone was detected once. The J gene is TRBJ2-1, the V gene TRBV5-6; 7 bases agree with TRBD2. The germline CDR1 and CDR2 sequences are SGHDT and YYEEEE. This CDR3 spans 12 amino acids. Trimming at V came to 0 bases and at J to 10 bases, leaving 1 base not matched to a gene. CDR3 nucleotides: TGTGCCAGCAGCTTGGGGGAGGGGGAGCAGTTCTTC. It codes for CASSLGEGEQFF.

The chain links TRBV5-4 to TRBJ1-1; no clear D gene. Deletions cut 0 bases from V and 1 base from J, with 7 bases between. CDR3 length equals 14 residues. Germline V gene sequence: CDR1 SGHNT, CDR2 YYREEE (reference sequence). Written as DNA, the CDR3 is TGTGCCAGCAGCTTGGTCTCAGGGAACACTGAAGCTTTCTTT. It specifies CASSLVSGNTEAFF.

On this clone itself: Other DNA sequences from this sample encode an identical CDR3 as well. J is TRBJ2-3 and V is TRBV5-1, with 8 nucleotides matching TRBD2. V trimming: 4 bases; J trimming: 5 bases; junction bases outside the gene matches: 3. The CDR3 runs 13 residues. Germline assignment: CDR1 SGHRS and CDR2 YFSETQ. CDR3 DNA sequence: TGCGCCAGCAGCCTGGCGGGAGGAGATACGCAGTATTTT. Translated: CASSLAGGDTQYF.

This chain joins TRBV27 and TRBJ2-7, with TRBD1 matching 9 bases. Germline CDR1 and CDR2: MNHEY and SMNVEV (reference sequence). This CDR3 has 13 residues. J gave up 4 bases and V 6 bases, and 4 bases lay outside the gene matches. The CDR3 coding sequence is TGTGCCAGCAGACGGGACAGGGAATACGAGCAGTACTTC. Its protein is CASRRDREYEQYF.

The chain has TRBV7-9 and TRBJ1-5; D unclear. V was trimmed by 1 base and J by 2 bases, leaving 15 bases between them. The CDR3 covers 17 residues. The germline gives CDR1 SEHNR, CDR2 FQNEAQ (reference sequence). The CDR3 sequence: CASSLGSGSLGNQPQHF. The CDR3 DNA sequence: TGTGCCAGCAGCTTAGGATCGGGGTCCCTGGGCAATCAGCCCCAGCATTTT.

The chain links TRBV9 to TRBJ1-3; maybe TRBD1 (6 bases). V was trimmed by 0 bases and J by 4 bases, leaving 14 bases between them. Germline CDR1 reads SGDLS; CDR2 reads YYNGEE. CDR3 size: 16 residues. Here the CDR3 reads CASSVEAGDTGNTIYF. The CDR3 region has the DNA TGTGCCAGCAGCGTAGAGGCAGGGGATACAGGAAACACCATATATTTT. The whole variable domain, remainder taken from reference TRBV9 and TRBJ1-3, is DSGVTQTPKHLITATGQRVTLRCSPRSGDLSVYWYQQSLDQGLQFLIQYYNGEERAKGNILERFSAQQFPDLHSELNLSSLELGDSALYFCASSVEAGDTGNTIYFGEGSWLTVV.

As for this clone: The sample carries other DNA sequences with the same CDR3. This sequence joins TRBV5-4 and TRBJ2-5; 12 positions match TRBD2. Germline trimming cut 4 bases from V and 3 bases from J; bases unmatched to any gene: 4. The germline V gene encodes CDR1 SGHNT and CDR2 YYREEE (reference sequence). The CDR3 is made up of 15 amino acids. The CDR3: CASSPRTSGKETQYF. CDR3 DNA: TGTGCCAGCAGCCCTCGGACTAGCGGGAAAGAGACCCAGTACTTC. The whole variable domain, remainder taken from reference TRBV5-4 and TRBJ2-5, is ETGVTQSPTHLIKTRGQQVTLRCSSQSGHNTVSWYQQALGQGPQFIFQYYREEENGRGNFPPRFSGLQFPNYSSELNVNALELDDSALYLCASSPRTSGKETQYFGPGTRLLVL.

This clone was recorded a few times. The CDR3 DNA reads TGTGCCAGCAGCCTTACGGACAGGGGCTATGGCTACACCTTC. This codes for CASSLTDRGYGYTF. The gene calls are TRBV7-9 and TRBJ1-2; 9 bases are shared with TRBD1. Trimming cost V 5 bases and J 4 bases; bases outside gene matches: 5. The CDR3 spans 14 residues. Germline V gives CDR1 SEHNR, CDR2 FQNEAQ (reference sequence).

This sequence joins TRBV30 and TRBJ2-5; TRBD2 matches 7 bases. The better agreement between TRBJ2-7 and the DNA end casts doubt on the J call. Germline V gene sequence: CDR1 GTSNPN, CDR2 SVGIG (reference sequence). CDR3 length: 11 amino acids. CDR3: CAWGGVYEQYF. Written as DNA, the CDR3 is TGTGCCTGGGGGGGGGTCTACGAGCAGTACTTC.

The CDR3: CASSVGDPGQGKQYF. As DNA, the CDR3 is TGTGCCAGCAGCGTAGGAGATCCGGGACAGGGAAAGCAGTACTTC. The chain uses TRBV9 and TRBJ2-7; TRBD1 agrees at 9 bases. The CDR3 spans 15 residues. The V and J ends lost 0 bases and 8 bases, in that order; junction bases with no gene match: 9. The germline V gene encodes CDR1 SGDLS and CDR2 YYNGEE.